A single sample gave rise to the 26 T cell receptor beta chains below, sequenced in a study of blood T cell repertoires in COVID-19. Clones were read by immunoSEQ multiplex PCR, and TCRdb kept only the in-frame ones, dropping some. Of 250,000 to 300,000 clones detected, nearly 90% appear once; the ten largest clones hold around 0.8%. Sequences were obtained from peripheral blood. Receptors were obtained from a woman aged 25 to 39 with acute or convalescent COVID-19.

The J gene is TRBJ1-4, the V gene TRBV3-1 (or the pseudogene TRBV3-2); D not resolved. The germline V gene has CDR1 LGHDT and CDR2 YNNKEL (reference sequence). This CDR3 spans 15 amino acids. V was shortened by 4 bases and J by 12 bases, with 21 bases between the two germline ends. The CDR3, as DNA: TGTGCCAGCAGCCCACGCTACCCAGAGGGTCTAGAACTGTTTTTT. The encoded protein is CASSPRYPEGLELFF.

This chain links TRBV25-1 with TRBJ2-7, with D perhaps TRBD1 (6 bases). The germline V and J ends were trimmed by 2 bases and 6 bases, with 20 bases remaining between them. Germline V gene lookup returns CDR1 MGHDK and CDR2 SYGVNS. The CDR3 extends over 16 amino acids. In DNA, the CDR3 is TGTGCCAGCAGTGAAAGTGGTCTGGGGGCAGGTGGCGAGCAGTACTTC. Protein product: CASSESGLGAGGEQYF.

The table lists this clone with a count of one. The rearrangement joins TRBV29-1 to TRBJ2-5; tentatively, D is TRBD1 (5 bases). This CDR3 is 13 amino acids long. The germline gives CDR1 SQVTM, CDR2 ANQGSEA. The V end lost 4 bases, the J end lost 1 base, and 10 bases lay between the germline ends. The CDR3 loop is CSVARTSQETQYF. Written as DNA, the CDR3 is TGCAGCGTTGCAAGGACAAGCCAAGAGACCCAGTACTTC.

The CDR3 spells CASSKSDRVGGYTF. DNA for the CDR3: TGTGCCAGTAGTAAATCTGACAGGGTCGGCGGCTACACCTTC. The chain has TRBV19 and TRBJ1-2; the match to TRBD1 covers 7 bases. Germline V gives CDR1 LNHDA, CDR2 SQIVND (reference sequence). CDR3 length equals 14 residues. With V trimmed by 4 bases and J by 8 bases, 10 bases remained unmatched.

The CDR3 reads CASSEHGTSGRETQYF. CDR3 sequence (DNA): TGTGCCAGCAGTGAACATGGAACTAGCGGGAGGGAGACCCAGTACTTC. This chain links TRBV2 with TRBJ2-5; TRBD2 aligns across 12 bases. Germline CDR1 reads SNHLY; CDR2 reads FYNNEI. The V segment lost 2 bases and the J segment 5 bases; nucleotides outside the gene matches: 6. The CDR3 totals 16 residues.

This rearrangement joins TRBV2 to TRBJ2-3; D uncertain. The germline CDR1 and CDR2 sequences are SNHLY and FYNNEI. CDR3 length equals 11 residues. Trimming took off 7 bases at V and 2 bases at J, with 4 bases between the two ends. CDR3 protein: CASTFTDTQYF. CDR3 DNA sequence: TGTGCCAGCACCTTCACAGATACGCAGTATTTT.

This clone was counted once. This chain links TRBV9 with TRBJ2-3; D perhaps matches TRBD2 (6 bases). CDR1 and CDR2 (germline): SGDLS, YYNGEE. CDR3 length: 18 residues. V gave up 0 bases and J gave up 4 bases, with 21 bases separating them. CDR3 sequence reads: CASSVARGGGKIADTQYF. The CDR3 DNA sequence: TGTGCCAGCAGCGTAGCGCGGGGCGGCGGGAAAATCGCAGATACGCAGTATTTT.

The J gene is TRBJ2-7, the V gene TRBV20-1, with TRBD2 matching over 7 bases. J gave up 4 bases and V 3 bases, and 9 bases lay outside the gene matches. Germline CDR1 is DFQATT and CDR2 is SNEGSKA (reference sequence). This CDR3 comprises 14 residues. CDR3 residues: CSASAWTRAYEQYF. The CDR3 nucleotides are TGCAGTGCTAGTGCCTGGACTAGGGCGTACGAGCAGTACTTC.

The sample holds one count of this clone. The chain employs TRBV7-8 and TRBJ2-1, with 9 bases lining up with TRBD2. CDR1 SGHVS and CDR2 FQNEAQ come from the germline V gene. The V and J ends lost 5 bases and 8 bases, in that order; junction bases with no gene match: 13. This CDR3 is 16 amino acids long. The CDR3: CASSPRGSGSSHEQFF. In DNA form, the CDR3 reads TGTGCCAGCAGCCCCCGTGGTAGCGGGAGTTCTCATGAGCAGTTCTTC.

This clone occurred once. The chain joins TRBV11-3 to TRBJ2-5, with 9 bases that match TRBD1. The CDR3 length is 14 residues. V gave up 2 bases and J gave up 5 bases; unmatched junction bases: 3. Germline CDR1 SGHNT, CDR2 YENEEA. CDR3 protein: CASSLTGGGETQYF. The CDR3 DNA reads TGTGCCAGCAGCTTAACAGGGGGCGGCGAGACCCAGTACTTC.

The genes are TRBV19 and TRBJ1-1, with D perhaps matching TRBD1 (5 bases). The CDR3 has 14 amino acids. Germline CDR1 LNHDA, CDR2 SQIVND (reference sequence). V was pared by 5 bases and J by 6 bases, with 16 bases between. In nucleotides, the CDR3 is TGTGCCAGTAGTCCCCGCGGGGACCACCCTGAAGCTTTCTTT. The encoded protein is CASSPRGDHPEAFF.

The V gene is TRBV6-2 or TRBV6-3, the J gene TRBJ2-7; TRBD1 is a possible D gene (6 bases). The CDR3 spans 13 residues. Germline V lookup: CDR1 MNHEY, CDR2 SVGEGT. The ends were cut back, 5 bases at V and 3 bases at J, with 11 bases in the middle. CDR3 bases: TGTGCCAGCAGTCGGACAGAGTACTACGAGCAGTACTTC. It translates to CASSRTEYYEQYF.

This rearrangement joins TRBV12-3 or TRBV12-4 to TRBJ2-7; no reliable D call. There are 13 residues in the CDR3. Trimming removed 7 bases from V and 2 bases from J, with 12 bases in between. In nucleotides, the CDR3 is TGTGCCAGCACTGCGGCCTCACCCTACGAGCAGTACTTC. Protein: CASTAASPYEQYF.

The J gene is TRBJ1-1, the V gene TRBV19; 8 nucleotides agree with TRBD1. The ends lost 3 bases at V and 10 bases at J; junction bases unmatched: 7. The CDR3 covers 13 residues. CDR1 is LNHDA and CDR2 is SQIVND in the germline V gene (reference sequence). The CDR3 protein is CASSITGGQGAFF. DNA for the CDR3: TGTGCCAGTAGTATCACAGGAGGACAGGGAGCTTTCTTT.

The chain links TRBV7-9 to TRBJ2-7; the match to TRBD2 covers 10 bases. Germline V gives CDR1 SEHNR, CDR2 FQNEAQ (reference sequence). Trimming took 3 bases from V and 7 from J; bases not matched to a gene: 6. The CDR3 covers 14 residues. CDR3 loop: CASSFLAGVGEQYF. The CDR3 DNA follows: TGTGCCAGCAGCTTCCTAGCGGGAGTGGGTGAGCAGTACTTC.

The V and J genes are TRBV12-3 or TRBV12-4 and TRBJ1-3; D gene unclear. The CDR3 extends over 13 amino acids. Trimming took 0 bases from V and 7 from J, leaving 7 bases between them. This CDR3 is CASSLARGNTIYF. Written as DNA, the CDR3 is TGTGCCAGCAGTTTAGCGAGAGGTAACACCATATATTTT.

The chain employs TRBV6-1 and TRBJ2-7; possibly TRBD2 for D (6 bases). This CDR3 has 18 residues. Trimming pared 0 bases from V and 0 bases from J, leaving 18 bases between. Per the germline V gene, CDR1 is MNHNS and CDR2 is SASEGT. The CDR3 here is CASSEAGGGYPFSYEQYF. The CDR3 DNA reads TGTGCCAGCAGTGAAGCGGGGGGTGGTTACCCCTTCTCCTACGAGCAGTACTTC.

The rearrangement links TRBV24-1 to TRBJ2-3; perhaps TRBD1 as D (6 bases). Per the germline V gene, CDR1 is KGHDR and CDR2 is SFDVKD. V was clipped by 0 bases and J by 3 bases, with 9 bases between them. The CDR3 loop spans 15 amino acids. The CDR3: CATSDLLQGTDTQYF. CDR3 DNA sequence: TGTGCCACCAGTGATTTGTTGCAGGGGACAGATACGCAGTATTTT.

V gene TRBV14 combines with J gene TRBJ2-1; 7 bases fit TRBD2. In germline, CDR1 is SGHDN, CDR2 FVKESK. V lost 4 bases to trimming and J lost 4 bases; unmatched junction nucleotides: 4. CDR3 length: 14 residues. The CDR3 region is CASSPLAVYNEQFF. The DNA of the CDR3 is TGTGCCAGCAGCCCGCTAGCGGTATACAATGAGCAGTTCTTC. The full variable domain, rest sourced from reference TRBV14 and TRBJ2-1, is EAGVTQFPSHSVIEKGQTVTLRCDPISGHDNLYWYRRVMGKEIKFLLHFVKESKQDESGMPNNRFLAERTGGTYSTLKVQPAELEDSGVYFCASSPLAVYNEQFFGPGTRLTVL.

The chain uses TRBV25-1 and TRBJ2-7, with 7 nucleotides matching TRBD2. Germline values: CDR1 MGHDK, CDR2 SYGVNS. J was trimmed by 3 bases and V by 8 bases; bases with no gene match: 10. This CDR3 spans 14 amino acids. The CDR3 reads CASGPAGAIYEQYF. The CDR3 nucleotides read TGTGCCAGCGGGCCGGCGGGAGCCATCTACGAGCAGTACTTC.

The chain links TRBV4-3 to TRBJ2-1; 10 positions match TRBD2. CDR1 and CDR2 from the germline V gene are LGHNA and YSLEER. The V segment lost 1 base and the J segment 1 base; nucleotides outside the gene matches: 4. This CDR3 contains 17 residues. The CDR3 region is CASSQVATSGSYNEQFF. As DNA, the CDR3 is TGCGCCAGCAGCCAAGTGGCGACTAGCGGGTCCTACAATGAGCAGTTCTTC.

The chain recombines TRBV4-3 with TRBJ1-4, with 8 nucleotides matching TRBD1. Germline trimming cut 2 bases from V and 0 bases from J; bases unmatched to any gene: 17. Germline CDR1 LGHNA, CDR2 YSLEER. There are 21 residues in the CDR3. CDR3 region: CASSQRPAAGGVTATNEKLFF. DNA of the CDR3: TGCGCCAGCAGCCAACGGCCGGCTGCAGGGGGCGTTACCGCAACTAATGAAAAACTGTTTTTT.

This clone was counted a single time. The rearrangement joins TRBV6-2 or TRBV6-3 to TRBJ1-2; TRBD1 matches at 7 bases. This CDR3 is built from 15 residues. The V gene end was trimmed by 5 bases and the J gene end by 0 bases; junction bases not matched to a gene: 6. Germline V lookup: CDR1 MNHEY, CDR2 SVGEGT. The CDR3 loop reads CASSTTGTANYGYTF. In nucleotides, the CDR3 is TGTGCCAGCAGTACAACCGGGACAGCTAACTATGGCTACACCTTC.

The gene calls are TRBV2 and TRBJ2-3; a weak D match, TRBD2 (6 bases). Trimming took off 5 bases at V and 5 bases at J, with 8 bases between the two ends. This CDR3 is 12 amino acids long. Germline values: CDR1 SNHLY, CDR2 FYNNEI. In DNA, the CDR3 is TGTGCCAGCAGTCGACTAGGAGATACGCAGTATTTT. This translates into CASSRLGDTQYF.

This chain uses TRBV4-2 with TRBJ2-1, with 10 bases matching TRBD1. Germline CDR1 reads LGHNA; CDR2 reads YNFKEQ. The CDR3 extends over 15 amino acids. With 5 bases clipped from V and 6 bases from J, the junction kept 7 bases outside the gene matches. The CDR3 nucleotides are TGTGCCAGCAGCACCGGGACAGGGGATGTCAATGAGCAGTTCTTC. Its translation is CASSTGTGDVNEQFF.

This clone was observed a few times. The CDR3 loop is CASSLGTGGSYEQYF. The CDR3 coding sequence is TGCGCCAGCAGCTTGGGGACAGGGGGCTCCTACGAGCAGTACTTC. The chain employs TRBV5-1 and TRBJ2-7; 10 bases map to TRBD1. CDR3 length: 15 amino acids. Germline assignment: CDR1 SGHRS and CDR2 YFSETQ. Losses at the gene ends were 0 bases for V and 0 bases for J; bases not matched to a gene: 0.